The entry below gives a single T cell receptor (beta chain) sequence along with its context. Its antigen is unknown. The CDR3 extends over 15 amino acids. Trimming left V 5 bases short and J 0 bases short, with 14 bases between. Germline CDR1 is SGHTS and CDR2 is YDEGEE. This entry belongs to a study of OX40 agonist ivuxolimab in advanced cancers. The study's findings and limits: Partial responders dosed at 0.1-3.0 mg/kg displayed clonal expansion ranking among the lowest. Antigen specificity was not determined for the expanded peripheral T cells. Blood T cells, both CD4+ and CD8+, expanded clonally by week 6 at 0.1 to 3.0 mg/kg. Low normalized T-cell clonal expansion also characterized some of the nonresponders.

The method was immunoSEQ multiplex PCR; TCRdb's version includes in-frame clones alone and lacks a portion of them. The profile shows about 120,000 clones, over 85% of them singletons. The sequencing here drew on CD4+ or CD8+ T cells sorted from blood, taken in a trial of the OX40 agonist ivuxolimab. This rearrangement joins TRBV5-8 to TRBJ2-5, with a tentative D call TRBD1 (6 bases). The sequence was collected from an adult with an advanced solid tumor such as melanoma, head and neck, liver or kidney cancer. CDR3 DNA sequence: TGTGCCAGCAGTCGAGGACAGCTTCACCAAGAGACCCAGTACTTC. This gives the protein CASSRGQLHQETQYF.